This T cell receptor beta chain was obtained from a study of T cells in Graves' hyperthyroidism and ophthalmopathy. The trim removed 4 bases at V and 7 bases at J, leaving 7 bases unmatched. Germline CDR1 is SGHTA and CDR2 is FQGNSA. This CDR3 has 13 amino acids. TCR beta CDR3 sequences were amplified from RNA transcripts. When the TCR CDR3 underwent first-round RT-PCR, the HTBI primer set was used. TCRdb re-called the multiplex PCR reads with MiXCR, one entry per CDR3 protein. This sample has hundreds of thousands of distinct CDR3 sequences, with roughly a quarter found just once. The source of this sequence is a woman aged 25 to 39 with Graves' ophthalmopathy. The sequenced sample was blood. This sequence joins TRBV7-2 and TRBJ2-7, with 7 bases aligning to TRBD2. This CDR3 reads CASSSLAATEQYF. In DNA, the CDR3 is TGTGCCAGCAGCTCCCTAGCGGCGACTGAGCAGTACTTC.